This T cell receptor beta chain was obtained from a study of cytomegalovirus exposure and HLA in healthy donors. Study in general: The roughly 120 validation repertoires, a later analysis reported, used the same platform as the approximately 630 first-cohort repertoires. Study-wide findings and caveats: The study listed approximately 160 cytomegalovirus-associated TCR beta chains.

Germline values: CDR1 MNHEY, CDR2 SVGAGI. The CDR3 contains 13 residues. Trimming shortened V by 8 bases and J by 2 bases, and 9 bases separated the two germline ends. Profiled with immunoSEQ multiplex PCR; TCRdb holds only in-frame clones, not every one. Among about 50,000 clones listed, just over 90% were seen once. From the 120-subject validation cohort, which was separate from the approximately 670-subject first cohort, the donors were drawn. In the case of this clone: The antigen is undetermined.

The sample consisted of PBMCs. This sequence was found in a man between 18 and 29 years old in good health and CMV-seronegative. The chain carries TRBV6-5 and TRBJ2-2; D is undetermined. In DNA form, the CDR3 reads TGTGCCAGCGAGGAAGGAAACACCGGGGAGCTGTTTTTT. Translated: CASEEGNTGELFF.